Listed below are T cell receptor beta chains from one sample, sequenced in a study of OX40 agonist ivuxolimab in advanced cancers. Sequencing was performed with immunoSEQ multiplex PCR; in TCRdb, only in-frame clones are kept and a portion is missing. The repertoire includes about 10,000 clones, approximately 87% of them detected once, and about 13% sits in the top ten. This material consisted of CD4+ or CD8+ T cells sorted from blood, taken in a trial of the OX40 agonist ivuxolimab. These receptors all come from an adult with an advanced solid tumor such as melanoma, head and neck, liver or kidney cancer. Both conserved end residues are trimmed from each CDR3. Fields, in order: V gene, J gene, CDR3 length, CDR3 protein.

v_gene: TRBV29-1
j_gene: TRBJ2-7
len: 11
CDR3aa: SVGLGENYEQY

v_gene: TRBV19
j_gene: TRBJ1-1
len: 10
CDR3aa: ASKYEGTEAF

v_gene: TRBV9
j_gene: TRBJ2-7
len: 11
CDR3aa: ASSALDAGEQY

v_gene: TRBV11-2
j_gene: TRBJ2-1
len: 13
CDR3aa: ASSQPRISYNEQF

v_gene: TRBV4-1
j_gene: TRBJ1-5
len: 11
CDR3aa: ASSQVVDQPQH

v_gene: TRBV7-8
j_gene: TRBJ1-2
len: 12
CDR3aa: ASSLWGANYGYT

v_gene: TRBV27
j_gene: TRBJ2-7
len: 12
CDR3aa: ASSERGFAYEQY

v_gene: TRBV13
j_gene: TRBJ2-5
len: 16
CDR3aa: ASSLPGLAGGPVETQY

v_gene: TRBV27
j_gene: TRBJ1-2
len: 12
CDR3aa: ASSLMAGNYGYT

v_gene: TRBV5-6
j_gene: TRBJ2-1
len: 14
CDR3aa: ASSLLGGRAYNEQF

v_gene: TRBV11-3
j_gene: TRBJ2-3
len: 12
CDR3aa: ASSPRQGGDTQY

v_gene: TRBV10-1
j_gene: TRBJ2-7
len: 11
CDR3aa: ASSGDRAYEQY

v_gene: TRBV6-9
j_gene: TRBJ1-2
len: 11
CDR3aa: ASSWDRYYGYT

v_gene: TRBV19
j_gene: TRBJ2-7
len: 11
CDR3aa: ASSSDILYEQY

v_gene: TRBV4-2
j_gene: TRBJ2-7
len: 12
CDR3aa: ASSPLAGGNEQY

v_gene: TRBV9
j_gene: TRBJ2-7
len: 13
CDR3aa: ASSVGTVRSYEQY

v_gene: TRBV6-6
j_gene: NA
len: 12
CDR3aa: ASSYSRFSYEQY

v_gene: TRBV7-9
j_gene: TRBJ1-2
len: 11
CDR3aa: ASSGTGIRGYT

v_gene: TRBV7-8
j_gene: TRBJ2-3
len: 13
CDR3aa: ASRGSMVVTDTQY

v_gene: TRBV19
j_gene: TRBJ2-1
len: 11
CDR3aa: ASGTSRYNEQF

v_gene: TRBV7-6
j_gene: TRBJ1-6
len: 12
CDR3aa: ASSLATGDSPLH

v_gene: TRBV2
j_gene: TRBJ1-5
len: 12
CDR3aa: ASRYYGQFAPQH

v_gene: TRBV5-4
j_gene: TRBJ1-3
len: 13
CDR3aa: ASSLKSGSGNTIY

v_gene: TRBV4-1
j_gene: TRBJ1-5
len: 14
CDR3aa: ASSQDFGSSNQPQH

v_gene: TRBV6-5
j_gene: TRBJ2-1
len: 13
CDR3aa: ASHHKGGSYNEQF

v_gene: TRBV6-5
j_gene: TRBJ2-4
len: 11
CDR3aa: ASTGQNENIQY

v_gene: TRBV5-6
j_gene: TRBJ2-7
len: 16
CDR3aa: ASRFRVAGTGEGYEQY

v_gene: TRBV7-9
j_gene: TRBJ2-1
len: 13
CDR3aa: ASSFVGTESNEQF

v_gene: TRBV4-1
j_gene: TRBJ2-7
len: 13
CDR3aa: ASSQEVVALREQY

v_gene: TRBV7-9
j_gene: TRBJ1-5
len: 11
CDR3aa: ASSFDSNQPQH

v_gene: TRBV9
j_gene: TRBJ1-1
len: 13
CDR3aa: ASSPQGSSDTEAF

v_gene: TRBV27
j_gene: TRBJ1-1
len: 13
CDR3aa: ASSLYGRGNTEAF

v_gene: TRBV5-5
j_gene: TRBJ1-6
len: 14
CDR3aa: ASSLVATGRNSPLH

v_gene: TRBV7-9
j_gene: TRBJ2-7
len: 11
CDR3aa: ASSWGQGYEQY

v_gene: TRBV5-4
j_gene: TRBJ1-4
len: 12
CDR3aa: ASPGRRTNEKLF

v_gene: TRBV19
j_gene: TRBJ1-3
len: 12
CDR3aa: ASSWAVPGNTIY

v_gene: TRBV28
j_gene: TRBJ2-3
len: 13
CDR3aa: ASSLLEGPGHTQY

v_gene: TRBV7-9
j_gene: TRBJ1-5
len: 13
CDR3aa: ASSLGQGQEQPQH

v_gene: TRBV27
j_gene: TRBJ2-7
len: 13
CDR3aa: ASSLSTGGRYEQY

v_gene: TRBV6-5
j_gene: TRBJ2-1
len: 11
CDR3aa: ASSPMGNNEQF

v_gene: TRBV6-5
j_gene: TRBJ1-1
len: 12
CDR3aa: ASNLQGVGTEAF

v_gene: TRBV9
j_gene: TRBJ2-4
len: 15
CDR3aa: ASSQSRDTLAKNIQY

v_gene: TRBV10-3
j_gene: TRBJ2-4
len: 11
CDR3aa: AISEFRKNIQY

v_gene: TRBV7-2
j_gene: TRBJ2-3
len: 14
CDR3aa: ASSSLAGGYTDTQY

v_gene: TRBV7-9
j_gene: TRBJ2-7
len: 14
CDR3aa: ASSPAGFGSSYEQY

v_gene: TRBV29-1
j_gene: TRBJ1-1
len: 9
CDR3aa: SGQDYTEAF

v_gene: TRBV2
j_gene: TRBJ1-2
len: 15
CDR3aa: ASREISGTGAVYGYT

v_gene: TRBV7-8
j_gene: TRBJ1-5
len: 14
CDR3aa: ASSQGLALSNQPQH

v_gene: TRBV18
j_gene: TRBJ2-6
len: 11
CDR3aa: ASGPGRANVLT

v_gene: TRBV27
j_gene: TRBJ2-2
len: 11
CDR3aa: ASSFWGLGELF

v_gene: TRBV6-1
j_gene: TRBJ2-7
len: 9
CDR3aa: ASWEKGEQY

v_gene: TRBV7-9
j_gene: TRBJ2-7
len: 13
CDR3aa: ASSQRTSPDYEQY

v_gene: TRBV5-4
j_gene: TRBJ2-3
len: 11
CDR3aa: ASSSTSSHTQY

v_gene: TRBV11-2
j_gene: TRBJ1-4
len: 11
CDR3aa: ASSVRAVEKLF

v_gene: TRBV19
j_gene: TRBJ1-5
len: 13
CDR3aa: ASSFVPVTKQPQH